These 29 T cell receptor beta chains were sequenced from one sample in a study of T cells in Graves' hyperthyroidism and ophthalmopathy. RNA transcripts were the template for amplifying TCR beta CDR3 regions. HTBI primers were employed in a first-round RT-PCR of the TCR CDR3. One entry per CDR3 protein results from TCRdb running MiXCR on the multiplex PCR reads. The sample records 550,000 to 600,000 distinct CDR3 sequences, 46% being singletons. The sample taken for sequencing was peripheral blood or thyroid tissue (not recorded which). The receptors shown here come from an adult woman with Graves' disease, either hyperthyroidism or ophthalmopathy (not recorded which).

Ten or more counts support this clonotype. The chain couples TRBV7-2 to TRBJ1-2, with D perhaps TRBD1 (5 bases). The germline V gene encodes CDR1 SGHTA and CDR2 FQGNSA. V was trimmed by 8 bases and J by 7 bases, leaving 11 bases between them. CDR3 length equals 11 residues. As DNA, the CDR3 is TGTGCCAGCCCGTTTGGGGCTGGCTACACCTTC. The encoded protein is CASPFGAGYTF.

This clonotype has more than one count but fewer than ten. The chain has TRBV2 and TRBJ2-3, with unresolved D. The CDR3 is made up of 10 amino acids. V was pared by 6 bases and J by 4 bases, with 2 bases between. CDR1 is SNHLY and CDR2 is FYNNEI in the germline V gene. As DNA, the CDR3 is TGTGCCAGCAGGGCAGATACGCAGTATTTT. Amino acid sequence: CASRADTQYF.

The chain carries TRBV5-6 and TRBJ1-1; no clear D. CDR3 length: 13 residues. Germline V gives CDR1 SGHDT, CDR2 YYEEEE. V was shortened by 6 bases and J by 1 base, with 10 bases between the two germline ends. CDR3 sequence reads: CASTAQPNTEAFF. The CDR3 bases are TGTGCCAGCACGGCCCAGCCGAACACTGAAGCTTTCTTT.

CDR3 DNA: TGCGCCAGCAGGGGCGCCGGGACAGGGGTACCGGAAAAACTGTTTTTT. Protein product: CASRGAGTGVPEKLFF. The chain carries TRBV5-1 and TRBJ1-4, with 10 bases identical to TRBD1. CDR1 and CDR2 from the germline V gene are SGHRS and YFSETQ. V lost 5 bases and J lost 8; bases outside the gene matches: 12. The CDR3 is 16 amino acids.

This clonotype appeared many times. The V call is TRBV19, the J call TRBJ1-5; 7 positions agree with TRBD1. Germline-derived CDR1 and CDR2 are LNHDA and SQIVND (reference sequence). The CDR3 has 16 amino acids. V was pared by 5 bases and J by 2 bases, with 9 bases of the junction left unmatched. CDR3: CASSATGSFGNQPQHF. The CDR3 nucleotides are TGTGCCAGTAGTGCGACAGGGAGCTTTGGCAATCAGCCCCAGCATTTT.

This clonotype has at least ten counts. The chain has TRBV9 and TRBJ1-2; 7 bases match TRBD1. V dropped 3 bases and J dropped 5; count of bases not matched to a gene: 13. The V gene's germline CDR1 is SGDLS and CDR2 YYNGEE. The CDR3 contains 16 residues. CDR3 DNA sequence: TGTGCCAGCAGCGCCAATACCAGGGGGAGCCCATATGGCTACACCTTC. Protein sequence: CASSANTRGSPYGYTF. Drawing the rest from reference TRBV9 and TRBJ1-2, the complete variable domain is DSGVTQTPKHLITATGQRVTLRCSPRSGDLSVYWYQQSLDQGLQFLIQYYNGEERAKGNILERFSAQQFPDLHSELNLSSLELGDSALYFCASSANTRGSPYGYTFGSGTRLTVV.

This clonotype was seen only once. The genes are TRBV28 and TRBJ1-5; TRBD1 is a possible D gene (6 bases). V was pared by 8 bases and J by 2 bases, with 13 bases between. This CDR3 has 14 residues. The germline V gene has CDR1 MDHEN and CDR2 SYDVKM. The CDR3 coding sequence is TGTGCCAGCGCACCAGGGGTCCGCAATCAGCCCCAGCATTTT. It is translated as CASAPGVRNQPQHF.

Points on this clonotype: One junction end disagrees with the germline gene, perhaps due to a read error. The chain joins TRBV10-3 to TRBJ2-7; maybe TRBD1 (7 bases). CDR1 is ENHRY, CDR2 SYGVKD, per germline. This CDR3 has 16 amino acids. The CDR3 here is CASSYGGQSLSYEQYF. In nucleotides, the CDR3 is TGTGCCAGCAGTTACGGGGGACAGAGCCTTAGTTACGAGCAGTACTTC.

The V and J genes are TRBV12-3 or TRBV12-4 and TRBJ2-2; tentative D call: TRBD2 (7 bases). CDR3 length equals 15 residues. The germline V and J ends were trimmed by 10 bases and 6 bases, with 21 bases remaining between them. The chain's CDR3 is CATMISGKGAGELFF. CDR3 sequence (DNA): TGTGCCACCATGATAAGCGGGAAGGGGGCCGGGGAGCTGTTTTTT.

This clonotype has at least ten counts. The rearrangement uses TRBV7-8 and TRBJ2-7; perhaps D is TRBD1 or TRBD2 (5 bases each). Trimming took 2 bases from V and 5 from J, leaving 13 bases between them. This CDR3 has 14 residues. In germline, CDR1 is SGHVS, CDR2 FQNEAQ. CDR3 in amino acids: CASSLSLGTHEQYF. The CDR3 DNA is TGTGCCAGCAGCTTAAGCCTGGGGACCCACGAGCAGTACTTC. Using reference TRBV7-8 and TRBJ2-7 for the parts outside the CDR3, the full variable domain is GAGVSQSPRYKVAKRGQDVALRCDPISGHVSLFWYQQALGQGPEFLTYFQNEAQLDKSGLPSDRFFAERPEGSVSTLKIQRTQQEDSAVYLCASSLSLGTHEQYFGPGTRLTVT.

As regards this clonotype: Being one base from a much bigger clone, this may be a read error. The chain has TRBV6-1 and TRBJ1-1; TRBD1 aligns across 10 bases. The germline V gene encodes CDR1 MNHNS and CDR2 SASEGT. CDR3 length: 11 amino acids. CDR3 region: CALYRDRGALF. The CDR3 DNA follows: TGTGCACTCTACAGGGACAGGGGAGCTCTCTTT.

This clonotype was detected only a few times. The CDR3 DNA reads TGTGCCAGCAGCGTAGTGGCAGATAATAATTCACCCCTCCACTTT. This sequence encodes CASSVVADNNSPLHF. The rearrangement uses TRBV9 and TRBJ1-6; D gene ambiguous. The germline V and J ends were trimmed by 0 bases and 5 bases, with 9 bases remaining between them. Looked up from germline, CDR1 is SGDLS and CDR2 is YYNGEE. The CDR3 covers 15 residues.

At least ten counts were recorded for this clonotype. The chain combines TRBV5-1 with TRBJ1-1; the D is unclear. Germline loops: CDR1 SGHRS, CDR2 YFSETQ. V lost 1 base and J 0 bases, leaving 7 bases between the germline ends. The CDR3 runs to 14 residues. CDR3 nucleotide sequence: TGCGCCAGCAGCTTGTACCAGATGAACACTGAAGCTTTCTTT. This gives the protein CASSLYQMNTEAFF.

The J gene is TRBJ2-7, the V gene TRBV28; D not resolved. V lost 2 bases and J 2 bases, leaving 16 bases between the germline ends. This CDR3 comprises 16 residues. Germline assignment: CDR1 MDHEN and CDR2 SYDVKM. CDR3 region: CASSLSQGKLAYEQYF. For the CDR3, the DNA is TGTGCCAGCAGTTTAAGCCAAGGGAAGTTGGCCTACGAGCAGTACTTC.

In DNA form, the CDR3 reads TGCGCCAGCAGCATTGGACTAGCGGGACAGGCTAGGGGCACTGAAGCTTTCTTT. Residues: CASSIGLAGQARGTEAFF. V gene TRBV5-1 combines with J gene TRBJ1-1; 8 positions agree with TRBD1. V gave up 4 bases and J gave up 4 bases; unmatched junction bases: 18. The CDR3 extends over 18 amino acids. Looked up from germline, CDR1 is SGHRS and CDR2 is YFSETQ.

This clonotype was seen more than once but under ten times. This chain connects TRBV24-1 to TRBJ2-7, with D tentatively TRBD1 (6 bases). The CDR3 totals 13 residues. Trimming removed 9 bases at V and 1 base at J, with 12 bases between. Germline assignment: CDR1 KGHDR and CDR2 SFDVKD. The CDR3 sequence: CATEDSRSYEQYF. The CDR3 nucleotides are TGTGCCACCGAGGACAGTCGATCCTACGAGCAGTACTTC.

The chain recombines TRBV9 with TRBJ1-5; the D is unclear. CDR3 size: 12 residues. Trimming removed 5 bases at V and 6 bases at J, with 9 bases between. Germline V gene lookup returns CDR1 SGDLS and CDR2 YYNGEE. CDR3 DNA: TGTGCCAGCAGTAACAGCGGTCAGCCCCAGCATTTT. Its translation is CASSNSGQPQHF.

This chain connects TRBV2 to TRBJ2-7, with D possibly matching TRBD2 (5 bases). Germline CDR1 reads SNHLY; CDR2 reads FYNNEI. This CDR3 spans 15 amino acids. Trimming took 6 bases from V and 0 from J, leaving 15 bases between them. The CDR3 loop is CASSGVGSLSYEQYF. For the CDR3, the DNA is TGTGCCAGCAGCGGGGTCGGGTCCCTCTCCTACGAGCAGTACTTC. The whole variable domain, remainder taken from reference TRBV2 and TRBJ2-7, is EPEVTQTPSHQVTQMGQEVILRCVPISNHLYFYWYRQILGQKVEFLVSFYNNEISEKSEIFDDQFSVERPDGSNFTLKIRSTKLEDSAMYFCASSGVGSLSYEQYFGPGTRLTVT.

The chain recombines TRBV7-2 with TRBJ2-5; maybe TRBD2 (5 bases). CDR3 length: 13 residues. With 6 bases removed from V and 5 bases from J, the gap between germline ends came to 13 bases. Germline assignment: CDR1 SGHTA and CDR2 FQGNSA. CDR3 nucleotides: TGTGCCAGCAGTTATGGGAGACTGGAGACCCAGTACTTC. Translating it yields CASSYGRLETQYF.

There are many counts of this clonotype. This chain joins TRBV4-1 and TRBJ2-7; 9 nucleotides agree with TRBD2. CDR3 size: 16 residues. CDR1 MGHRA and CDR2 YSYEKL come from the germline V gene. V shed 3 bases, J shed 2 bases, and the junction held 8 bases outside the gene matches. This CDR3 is CASSHPGLATPYEQYF. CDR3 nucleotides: TGCGCCAGCAGCCATCCTGGACTAGCGACCCCCTACGAGCAGTACTTC.

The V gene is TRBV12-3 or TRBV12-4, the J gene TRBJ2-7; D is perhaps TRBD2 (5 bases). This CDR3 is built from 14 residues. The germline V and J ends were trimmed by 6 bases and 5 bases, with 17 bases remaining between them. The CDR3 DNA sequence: TGTGCCAGCAGACCATCGGGGATCGGGCACGAGCAGTACTTC. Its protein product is CASRPSGIGHEQYF.

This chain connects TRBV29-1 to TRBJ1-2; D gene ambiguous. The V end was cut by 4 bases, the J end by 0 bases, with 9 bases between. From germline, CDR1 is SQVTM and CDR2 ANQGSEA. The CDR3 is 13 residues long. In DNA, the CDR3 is TGCAGCGTTGCCGGAGGGCCTAACTATGGCTACACCTTC. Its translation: CSVAGGPNYGYTF.

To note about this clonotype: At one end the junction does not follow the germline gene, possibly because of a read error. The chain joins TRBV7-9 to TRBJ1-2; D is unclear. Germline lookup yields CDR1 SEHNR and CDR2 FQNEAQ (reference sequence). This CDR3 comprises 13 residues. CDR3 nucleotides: TGTGCCAGCAGCTTAGCGCTTGGGGAGGCTGAAGCTTTC. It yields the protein CASSLALGEAEAF.

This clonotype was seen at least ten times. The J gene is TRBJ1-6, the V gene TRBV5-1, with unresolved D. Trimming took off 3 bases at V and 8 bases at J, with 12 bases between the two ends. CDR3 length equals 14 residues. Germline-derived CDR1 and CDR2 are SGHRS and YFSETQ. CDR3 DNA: TGCGCCAGCAGCTCCCGGGAGGTGGATTCACCCCTCCACTTT. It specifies CASSSREVDSPLHF.

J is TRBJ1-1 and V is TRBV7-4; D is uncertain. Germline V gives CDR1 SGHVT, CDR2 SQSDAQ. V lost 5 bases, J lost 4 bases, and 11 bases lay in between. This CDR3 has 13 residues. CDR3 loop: CASSQTRGTEAFF. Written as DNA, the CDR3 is TGTGCCAGCAGCCAAACCCGGGGCACTGAAGCTTTCTTT.

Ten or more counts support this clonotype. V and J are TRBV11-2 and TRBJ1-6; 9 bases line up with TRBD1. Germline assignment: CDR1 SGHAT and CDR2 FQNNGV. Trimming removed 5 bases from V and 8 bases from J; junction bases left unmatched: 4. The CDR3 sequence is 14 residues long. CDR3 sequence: CASSLRTGDSPLHF. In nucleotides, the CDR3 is TGTGCCAGCAGCCTCCGGACAGGGGATTCACCCCTCCACTTT.

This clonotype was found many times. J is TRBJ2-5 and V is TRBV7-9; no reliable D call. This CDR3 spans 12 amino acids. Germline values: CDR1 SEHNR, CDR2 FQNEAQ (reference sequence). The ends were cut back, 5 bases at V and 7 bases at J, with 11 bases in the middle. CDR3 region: CASSPDIVTQYF. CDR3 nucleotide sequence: TGTGCCAGCAGCCCCGATATCGTGACCCAGTACTTC.

CDR3 sequence reads: CAISAGLGTGGMAEAFF. CDR3 DNA sequence: TGTGCCATCAGTGCAGGCCTAGGGACAGGGGGTATGGCTGAAGCTTTCTTT. The chain uses TRBV10-3 and TRBJ1-1, with 11 bases that match TRBD1. Germline CDR1 reads ENHRY; CDR2 reads SYGVKD. CDR3 length equals 17 residues. V shed 4 bases and J 6 bases; nucleotides not matched to a gene: 13.

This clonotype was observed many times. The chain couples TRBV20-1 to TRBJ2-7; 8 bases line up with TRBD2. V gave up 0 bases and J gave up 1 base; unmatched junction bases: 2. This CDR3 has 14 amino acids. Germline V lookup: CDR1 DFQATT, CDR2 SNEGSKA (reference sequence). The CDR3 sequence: CSARDIAGSYEQYF. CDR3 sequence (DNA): TGCAGTGCTAGAGATATAGCGGGGTCCTACGAGCAGTACTTC.